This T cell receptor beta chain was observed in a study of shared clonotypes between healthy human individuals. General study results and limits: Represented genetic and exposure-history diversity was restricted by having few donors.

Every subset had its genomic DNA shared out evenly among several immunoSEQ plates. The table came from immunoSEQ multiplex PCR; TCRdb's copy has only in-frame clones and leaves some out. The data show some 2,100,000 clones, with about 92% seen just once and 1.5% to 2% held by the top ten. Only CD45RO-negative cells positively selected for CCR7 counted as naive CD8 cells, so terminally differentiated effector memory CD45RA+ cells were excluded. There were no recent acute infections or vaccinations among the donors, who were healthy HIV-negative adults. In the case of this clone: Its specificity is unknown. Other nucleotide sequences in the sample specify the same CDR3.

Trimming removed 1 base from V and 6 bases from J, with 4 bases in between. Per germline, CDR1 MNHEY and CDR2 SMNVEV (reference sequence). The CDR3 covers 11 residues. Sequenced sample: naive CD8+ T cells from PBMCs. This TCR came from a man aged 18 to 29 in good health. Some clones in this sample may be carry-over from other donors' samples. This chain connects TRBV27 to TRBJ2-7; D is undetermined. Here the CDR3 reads CASSLYGEQYF. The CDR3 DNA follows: TGTGCCAGCAGTTTATATGGCGAGCAGTACTTC.